This is a list of T cell receptor beta chains from one sample in a study of T cell repertoires in cytomegalovirus infection. Their antigens are not known. TCRdb recomputed calls from the reads with MiXCR, one row per CDR3 protein. The data contain approximately 600,000 distinct CDR3 sequences, 40% of them singletons. Sequencing used cultured PBMCs, obtained from culture after CMV antigen stimulation. The receptors stem from a human donor in good health (CMV status not recorded). Some clones in this sample may be carry-over from other donors' samples. Each CDR3 is given with its conserved first and last residue. A D gene is named only where the DNA matches it firmly. Clone size is given for some rows only: seen once, a few or many times, or a class if the clone is expanded.

CDR3nt | CDR3aa | j_gene | d_gene | abundance | len | v_gene
TGTGCCAGCAGCTCCTCGGGGGCCGGGCGAACCGGGGAGCTGTTTTTT | CASSSSGAGRTGELFF | TRBJ2-2 | - | few | 16 | TRBV7-6
TGTGCCAGTAGTATAGATCTATGGGACAGGGGTTTCGATGAGCAGTTCTTC | CASSIDLWDRGFDEQFF | TRBJ2-1 | TRBD1 | - | 17 | TRBV19
TGTGCCAGCAGCCCACCGGGACGGTCCTACGAGCAGTACTTC | CASSPPGRSYEQYF | TRBJ2-7 | - | many | 14 | TRBV18
TGTGCCAGTAGCCACCCACGGGTCGATTCCTACGAGCAGTACTTC | CASSHPRVDSYEQYF | TRBJ2-7 | - | - | 15 | TRBV19
TGTGCCAGCACTCCCATTTTGGGGTATGAGCAGTTCTTC | CASTPILGYEQFF | TRBJ2-1 | - | - | 13 | TRBV28
TGTGCCAGCAGTACCCCAGGGAGACAGACGGTTGGGGGTACGCAGTATTTT | CASSTPGRQTVGGTQYF | TRBJ2-3 | - | few | 17 | TRBV12-3/TRBV12-4
TGTGCCAGCAGCCAAGGGATGGCCCAGTACTTC | CASSQGMAQYF | TRBJ2-5 | - | - | 11 | TRBV3-1
TGTGCCAGCAGTAAAATCGGGGGCAAGAACACTGAAGCTTTCTTT | CASSKIGGKNTEAFF | TRBJ1-1 | - | - | 15 | TRBV28
TGTGCCAGCAGTCCCCACGAGAAAGAGACCCAGTACTTC | CASSPHEKETQYF | TRBJ2-5 | - | few | 13 | TRBV28
TGTGCCAGCAAAGACCCCGGGGGAGCCAAAAACATTCAGTACTTC | CASKDPGGAKNIQYF | TRBJ2-4 | - | - | 15 | TRBV6-1
TGCAGTGCTAGGCGGGGACGGCATAGCAATCAGCCCCAGCATTTT | CSARRGRHSNQPQHF | TRBJ1-5 | - | - | 15 | TRBV20-1
TGCGCCAGCAGCCAAGGGGGACTCCTAACAGATACGCAGTATTTT | CASSQGGLLTDTQYF | TRBJ2-3 | - | - | 15 | TRBV4-3
TGTGCCAGCAGCTCATCTAGCGACACTAGCACAGATACGCAGTATTTT | CASSSSSDTSTDTQYF | TRBJ2-3 | - | many | 16 | TRBV7-8
TGTGCCAGCAGCTTAGCAGGGCGCGCCGGAAAACTGTTTTTT | CASSLAGRAGKLFF | TRBJ1-4 | - | many | 14 | TRBV7-2
TGTGCCAGCAGCCGAGGTCAGGGTGGCAGTCAGCCCCAGCATTTT | CASSRGQGGSQPQHF | TRBJ1-5 | - | - | 15 | TRBV7-6
TGTGCCAGCAGTTACTCGAGCGCGCAGATTGACGGCTACGAGCAGTACTTC | CASSYSSAQIDGYEQYF | TRBJ2-7 | - | - | 17 | TRBV6-2/TRBV6-3
TGTGCCAGCAGCCAGGGTGTGGACCAAGAGACCCAGTACTTC | CASSQGVDQETQYF | TRBJ2-5 | - | - | 14 | TRBV7-6
TGTGCCAGCACTCCAAGGGCCCTCGACAGCTACAATGAGCAGTTCTTC | CASTPRALDSYNEQFF | TRBJ2-1 | - | many | 16 | TRBV7-2
TGTGCCAGCAGCTTGAGGTCCTATCACGGGGAGACCCAGTACTTC | CASSLRSYHGETQYF | TRBJ2-5 | - | few | 15 | TRBV7-2
TGTGCCACCAGCCCCTGGGGGGCAGGGACAGGGAACTACGAGCAGTACTTC | CATSPWGAGTGNYEQYF | TRBJ2-7 | TRBD1 | - | 17 | TRBV15
TGTGCCAGCAGGGACCTCGAGGAGTCACCCCTCCACTTT | CASRDLEESPLHF | TRBJ1-6 | - | - | 13 | TRBV12-3/TRBV12-4
TGTGCCAGCCTAACACCCCACTCCTACGAGCAGTACTTC | CASLTPHSYEQYF | TRBJ2-7 | - | - | 13 | TRBV5-8
TGTGCCAGCCTGAGGGTCAGGAACACTGAAGCTTTCTTT | CASLRVRNTEAFF | TRBJ1-1 | - | few | 13 | TRBV6-2/TRBV6-3